The clone carrying this TCR beta chain was observed a few times. The antigen is unknown. The CDR3 sequence is 15 residues long. V lost 2 bases to trimming and J lost 5 bases, with 16 bases between them. The germline V gene encodes CDR1 MNHEY and CDR2 SVGAGI. The data belong to a study of blood T cells in healthy people across ages. Each donor supplied 8 to 10 milliliters of peripheral blood. Whole-study findings and limits: Older age went with lower TCR beta diversity per million T cells, in a roughly linear way. Those diversity estimates obtained from one million T cells were thought to be underestimates. Versus aged donors, long-lived donors had higher diversity and more naive CD4+ cells.

A second PCR, run for 7 to 11 cycles, used a sample-barcoded 5' primer plus a J-beta primer mix. TCRdb redid the calling of the 5' RACE reads with MiXCR, one entry per CDR3 protein. The repertoire consists of approximately 1,700,000 distinct CDR3 sequences, with about two fifths occurring once and the leading ten covering roughly 23%. The rearrangement links TRBV6-5 to TRBJ2-7; TRBD2 is a possible D gene (7 bases). Material: blood. The source of this sequence is a human donor in good health. This CDR3 is CASSYTGGEGDEQYF. The CDR3 DNA sequence: TGTGCCAGCAGTTACACGGGGGGCGAGGGCGACGAGCAGTACTTC.